The clone carrying this TCR beta chain was counted many times. Its specificity is unknown. These data originate in a study of T cells in Graves' hyperthyroidism and ophthalmopathy. It was RNA transcripts that yielded the amplified TCR beta CDR3 regions. HTBI primers were employed in a first-round RT-PCR of the TCR CDR3. TCRdb reprocessed the multiplex PCR reads via MiXCR and lists one record per CDR3 protein. The table records 600,000 or so distinct CDR3 sequences, around 13% of them present only once. The CDR3 spans 19 residues. V lost 4 bases, J lost 0 bases, and 11 bases stayed unmatched. Germline loops: CDR1 MNHEY, CDR2 SVGEGT. General study findings and limits: With a median lead of 6.5 months before onset, the model predicted ophthalmopathy.

For ophthalmopathy patients, the Clinical Activity Score was at least 3 and the NOSPECS grade at least 4; duration was under 3 months. This chain links TRBV6-2 or TRBV6-3 with TRBJ2-1, with 11 bases lining up with TRBD2. Source material: blood. The receptor comes from a woman in her fifties or sixties with Graves' ophthalmopathy. CDR3 in DNA: TGTGCCAGCAGTTCAACAGTACTAGCGGGGGCCGGCTCCTACAATGAGCAGTTCTTC. As protein: CASSSTVLAGAGSYNEQFF.